The 20 T cell receptor beta chains listed next were all sequenced from one sample in a study of PD-1 blockade in classical Hodgkin lymphoma. This sample's time point: cycle 4 day 1 (C4D1), after 5 to 7 weeks of nivolumab. Brentuximab vedotin exposure varied, and every patient relapsed after autologous stem cell transplantation. Data came from immunoSEQ multiplex PCR; TCRdb stores just in-frame clones and leaves some out. The table shows under 40,000 clones, with about 81% occurring only once. This specimen was peripheral blood mononuclear cells (PBMCs), taken before the fourth cycle of nivolumab. The receptors were sampled from a human donor with classical Hodgkin lymphoma.

In this sample, this clone is medium-sized. As DNA, the CDR3 is TGCGCCAGCAGCTTCGGGACAGATACAGATACGCAGTATTTT. Translated: CASSFGTDTDTQYF. The chain links TRBV5-1 to TRBJ2-3; TRBD1 matches 7 bases. After removal of 2 bases from V and 3 bases from J, the junction contained 3 bases not matched to a gene. Looked up from germline, CDR1 is SGHRS and CDR2 is YFSETQ. The CDR3 is made up of 14 amino acids.

This clone was seen a handful of times. CDR3 coding DNA: TGTGCCAGCAGTGACAGGGTAGACAATTCACCCCTCCACTTT. Translating it yields CASSDRVDNSPLHF. The V gene is TRBV28, the J gene TRBJ1-6; TRBD1 matches at 7 bases. The CDR3 has 14 residues. Unmatched junction bases numbered 5, after V lost 5 bases and J lost 7 bases. The germline V gene has CDR1 MDHEN and CDR2 SYDVKM.

The J gene is TRBJ1-1, the V gene TRBV28, with 8 bases identical to TRBD1. The CDR3 runs 14 residues. Trimming took 2 bases from V and 7 from J; bases not matched to a gene: 6. Germline CDR1 and CDR2: MDHEN and SYDVKM. CDR3 nucleotide sequence: TGTGCCAGCAGTTTACCCCAGGGGGCGCATGAAGCTTTCTTT. This codes for CASSLPQGAHEAFF.

This sequence joins TRBV28 and TRBJ2-3; 7 bases align to TRBD2. The CDR3 sequence is 14 residues long. The germline gives CDR1 MDHEN, CDR2 SYDVKM. The V gene end was trimmed by 1 base and the J gene end by 4 bases; junction bases not matched to a gene: 2. The DNA for the CDR3 is TGTGCCAGCAGTTTATTGGGAGGGGCAGATACGCAGTATTTT. This translates into CASSLLGGADTQYF.

The chain couples TRBV10-3 to TRBJ2-3, with 8 nucleotides matching TRBD1. The CDR3 spans 16 residues. Germline V gene lookup returns CDR1 ENHRY and CDR2 SYGVKD. Losses at the gene ends were 0 bases for V and 4 bases for J; bases not matched to a gene: 6. The CDR3 here is CAISESTGDWADTQYF. In DNA form, the CDR3 reads TGTGCCATCAGTGAGTCGACAGGGGACTGGGCAGATACGCAGTATTTT.

The CDR3 loop reads CASSGGQPATNEKLFF. The CDR3 DNA reads TGTGCCAGCAGCGGGGGACAACCCGCAACTAATGAAAAACTGTTTTTT. The gene calls are TRBV7-9 and TRBJ1-4, with D possibly matching TRBD1 (6 bases). The CDR3 length is 16 residues. V was trimmed by 5 bases and J by 0 bases, leaving 13 bases between them. CDR1 is SEHNR and CDR2 is FQNEAQ in the germline V gene (reference sequence).

In its sample, this clone ranks as medium-sized. This rearrangement joins TRBV11-2 to TRBJ2-7; TRBD2 matches at 8 bases. J lost 0 bases, V lost 2 bases, and 3 bases had no gene match. The CDR3 sequence is 15 residues long. Germline V gives CDR1 SGHAT, CDR2 FQNNGV. CDR3 bases: TGTGCCAGCAGCTTAACAGCGGGGGTCTCCTACGAGCAGTACGTC. Amino acids: CASSLTAGVSYEQYV.

The V call is TRBV5-1, the J call TRBJ1-2, with D perhaps matching TRBD1 (5 bases). V lost 4 bases and J 0 bases, leaving 13 bases between the germline ends. This CDR3 contains 15 residues. The V gene's germline CDR1 is SGHRS and CDR2 YFSETQ. CDR3 amino acids: CASSLGTVANYGYTF. In DNA, the CDR3 is TGCGCCAGCAGCCTAGGGACGGTAGCTAACTATGGCTACACCTTC.

This chain joins TRBV6-5 and TRBJ1-3, with D unresolved. Trimming shortened V by 5 bases and J by 2 bases, and 7 bases separated the two germline ends. This CDR3 comprises 13 residues. CDR1 MNHEY and CDR2 SVGAGI come from the germline V gene. This CDR3 reads CASSDQAGNTIYF. The CDR3 bases are TGTGCCAGCAGTGACCAGGCTGGAAACACCATATATTTT.

The gene calls are TRBV7-9 and TRBJ2-1, with D tentatively TRBD1 (5 bases). The germline CDR1 and CDR2 sequences are SEHNR and FQNEAQ (reference sequence). CDR3 length equals 15 residues. V was clipped by 3 bases and J by 0 bases, with 9 bases between them. The CDR3 region is CASSFRAGSYNEQFF. CDR3 nucleotide sequence: TGTGCCAGCAGCTTCAGGGCAGGCTCCTACAATGAGCAGTTCTTC. The complete variable domain, with remaining parts taken from reference TRBV7-9 and TRBJ2-1, reads DTGVSQNPRHKITKRGQNVTFRCDPISEHNRLYWYRQTLGQGPEFLTYFQNEAQLEKSRLLSDRFSAERPKGSFSTLEIQRTEQGDSAMYLCASSFRAGSYNEQFFGPGTRLTVL.

The chain carries TRBV2 and TRBJ2-6, with D possibly matching TRBD1 (6 bases). The CDR3 spans 15 residues. Germline CDR1 and CDR2: SNHLY and FYNNEI. Trimming stripped 4 bases from V and 7 bases from J, with 14 bases between. CDR3: CASSVQGLGANVLTF. The CDR3 bases are TGTGCCAGCAGTGTCCAGGGGTTAGGAGCCAACGTCCTGACTTTC.

This chain links TRBV7-2 with TRBJ2-2; 8 positions match TRBD1. This CDR3 region has 15 residues. Germline V CDR1 and CDR2: SGHTA, FQGNSA. V lost 1 base to trimming and J lost 6 bases; unmatched junction nucleotides: 4. CDR3 protein: CASSLGTGLAGELFF. CDR3 nucleotides: TGTGCCAGCAGCTTAGGGACAGGGTTGGCCGGGGAGCTGTTTTTT.

This clone appeared a single time. The rearrangement joins TRBV6-6 to TRBJ1-2; tentative D call: TRBD1 (6 bases). The germline V gene has CDR1 MNHNY and CDR2 SVGAGI (reference sequence). This CDR3 spans 16 amino acids. The germline V and J ends were trimmed by 6 bases and 4 bases, with 21 bases remaining between them. CDR3 sequence (DNA): TGTGCCAGCAGCCCTGTCCCGACAGGAGCGGGCTATGGCTACACCTTC. Residues: CASSPVPTGAGYGYTF.

V and J are TRBV5-1 and TRBJ2-2, with TRBD1 as a possible D gene (6 bases). V lost 5 bases and J 1 base, leaving 9 bases between the germline ends. Looked up from germline, CDR1 is SGHRS and CDR2 is YFSETQ. The CDR3 is 14 amino acids. CDR3 in DNA: TGCGCCAGCAGTCGGGGACAGAACACCGGGGAGCTGTTTTTT. It is translated as CASSRGQNTGELFF.

The chain combines TRBV6-1 with TRBJ1-2; TRBD1 matches 8 bases. The CDR3 consists of 14 residues. Losses at the gene ends were 3 bases for V and 3 bases for J; bases not matched to a gene: 3. Germline V gene data show CDR1 as MNHNS and CDR2 as SASEGT. The CDR3 DNA follows: TGTGCCAGCAGTGACCTGGGACAGGACTATGGCTACACCTTC. Encoded protein: CASSDLGQDYGYTF.

This clone came up a few times. The chain employs TRBV30 and TRBJ2-7, with D perhaps given as TRBD1 or TRBD2 (7 bases each). The CDR3 loop spans 15 amino acids. Trimming took 3 bases from V and 7 from J, leaving 22 bases between them. Per germline, CDR1 GTSNPN and CDR2 SVGIG (reference sequence). CDR3 amino acids: CAWRPHQGGLFEQYF. In nucleotides, the CDR3 is TGTGCCTGGAGGCCCCACCAGGGGGGACTATTTGAGCAGTACTTC.

The CDR3 nucleotides read TGCGCCAGCAGCCAAGATTGGGACAGCTCTGGAAACACCATATATTTT. Translation: CASSQDWDSSGNTIYF. The chain couples TRBV4-1 to TRBJ1-3, with 7 bases matching TRBD1. J lost 0 bases, V lost 0 bases, and 2 bases had no gene match. This CDR3 has 16 residues. Germline lookup yields CDR1 MGHRA and CDR2 YSYEKL.

The genes are TRBV7-8 and TRBJ2-7, with TRBD1 identical over 7 bases. The length of the CDR3 is 16 residues. CDR1 is SGHVS and CDR2 is FQNEAQ in the germline V gene. Trimming removed 5 bases from V and 0 bases from J; junction bases left unmatched: 10. The chain's CDR3 is CASSKEMGQTSYEQYV. CDR3 coding DNA: TGTGCCAGCAGCAAAGAGATGGGACAGACCTCCTACGAGCAGTACGTC.

The V gene is TRBV6-6, the J gene TRBJ2-7; D is possibly TRBD1 (7 bases). Germline V lookup: CDR1 MNHNY, CDR2 SVGAGI (reference sequence). CDR3 length: 13 amino acids. Trimming cost V 6 bases and J 6 bases, with 15 bases left between them. Here the CDR3 DNA reads TGTGCCAGCAGGGGGGGACAGTCACGCGAGCAGTACGTC. This sequence encodes CASRGGQSREQYV.

The chain links TRBV7-9 to TRBJ1-6; no firm D call. The CDR3 length is 16 residues. The germline V gene has CDR1 SEHNR and CDR2 FQNEAQ (reference sequence). With 2 bases removed from V and 3 bases from J, the gap between germline ends came to 11 bases. CDR3 coding DNA: TGTGCCAGCAGCTTAAACTGGGGATACTATAATTCACCCCTCCACTTT. The encoded protein is CASSLNWGYYNSPLHF.